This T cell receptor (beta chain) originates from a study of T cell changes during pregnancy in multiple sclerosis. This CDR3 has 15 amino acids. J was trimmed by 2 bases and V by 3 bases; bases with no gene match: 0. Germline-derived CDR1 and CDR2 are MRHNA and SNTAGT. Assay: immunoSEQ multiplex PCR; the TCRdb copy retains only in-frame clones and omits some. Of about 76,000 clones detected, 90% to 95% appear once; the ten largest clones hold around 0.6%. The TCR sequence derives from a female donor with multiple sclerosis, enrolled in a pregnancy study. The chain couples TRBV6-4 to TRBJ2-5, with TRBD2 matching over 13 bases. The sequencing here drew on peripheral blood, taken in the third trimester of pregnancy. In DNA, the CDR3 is TGTGCCAGCAGTGAACTAGCGGGGGGGCAAGAGACCCAGTACTTC. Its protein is CASSELAGGQETQYF.